The clone carrying this T cell receptor beta chain was seen a few times. The data were taken from a study of long-term antiretroviral therapy in people with HIV. Study as a whole: Collection of the earliest samples took place about a decade ahead of the 2015 immediate-ART recommendation.

After removal of 2 bases from V and 4 bases from J, the junction contained 7 bases not matched to a gene. This CDR3 spans 15 amino acids. From germline, CDR1 is MNHEY and CDR2 SVGAGI. Only United States sites treated participants with HIV. immunoSEQ v3.0 was run at survey level. TCRdb's copy holds only in-frame clones and misses some; the assay was immunoSEQ multiplex PCR. Of about 24,000 clones in the sample, about four fifths were seen once. The clonotype originates from a man aged 30 to 39 with HIV. This rearrangement joins TRBV6-5 to TRBJ1-2; TRBD1 matches 7 bases. Specimen: unsorted PBMCs, collected 4.4 years after starting antiretroviral therapy. CDR3 sequence reads: CASSYSSTGPYGYTF. The CDR3 nucleotides are TGTGCCAGCAGTTACAGCTCGACAGGGCCCTATGGCTACACCTTC.